What follows are 24 T cell receptor beta chains derived from one specimen sequenced in a study of cytomegalovirus exposure and HLA in healthy donors. PCR involved 60 Vbeta and 13 Jbeta primers. Libraries were prepared by immunoSEQ multiplex PCR; TCRdb keeps only in-frame clonotypes and omits some of them. There are around 200,000 clones in the sample; approximately 90% occur only once, and roughly 1% lies in the top ten. Sequencing was done on a sample of PBMCs. The receptors come from a woman aged 18-35 years in good health and CMV-seronegative.

The chain recombines TRBV7-2 with TRBJ2-1; D perhaps matches TRBD2 (6 bases). The V gene lost 6 bases and the J gene lost 6 bases, with 18 bases spanning the gap. The CDR3 loop spans 15 amino acids. Germline V gene lookup returns CDR1 SGHTA and CDR2 FQGNSA. CDR3 residues: CASRIGTGVFNEQFF. The DNA of the CDR3 is TGTGCCAGCAGAATCGGGACTGGCGTTTTCAATGAGCAGTTCTTC.

The chain links TRBV19 to TRBJ1-5, with D uncertain. Deletions cut 9 bases from V and 0 bases from J, with 6 bases between. The CDR3 runs to 12 residues. Germline values: CDR1 LNHDA, CDR2 SQIVND (reference sequence). The CDR3 DNA reads as TGTGCCAGCAGGTATAGCAATCAGCCCCAGCATTTT. This codes for CASRYSNQPQHF. The variable domain in full, completed from reference TRBV19 and TRBJ1-5, reads DGGITQSPKYLFRKEGQNVTLSCEQNLNHDAMYWYRQDPGQGLRLIYYSQIVNDFQKGDIAEGYSVSREKKESFPLTVTSAQKNPTAFYLCASRYSNQPQHFGDGTRLSIL.

This clone was detected once. The chain joins TRBV11-2 to TRBJ2-6, with a tentative D call TRBD1 (5 bases). Trimming shortened V by 4 bases and J by 0 bases, and 10 bases separated the two germline ends. Per the germline V gene, CDR1 is SGHAT and CDR2 is FQNNGV. The length of the CDR3 is 16 residues. The CDR3: CASSSTGFSGANVLTF. DNA of the CDR3: TGTGCCAGCAGCTCAACAGGATTCTCTGGGGCCAACGTCCTGACTTTC.

This sequence joins TRBV7-6 and TRBJ2-4; tentative D call: TRBD1 (6 bases). The CDR3 has 15 residues. Germline CDR1 reads SGHVS; CDR2 reads FNYEAQ. The V end lost 2 bases, the J end lost 6 bases, and 14 bases lay between the germline ends. Here the CDR3 reads CASSLLGGRGNIQYF. Written as DNA, the CDR3 is TGTGCCAGCAGCTTACTTGGGGGCAGGGGAAACATTCAGTACTTC.

CDR3: CASSFSRGIETQYF. DNA for the CDR3: TGTGCCAGCAGCTTTTCCCGGGGGATAGAGACCCAGTACTTC. The V and J genes are TRBV7-7 and TRBJ2-5, with D maybe TRBD2 (6 bases). The CDR3 spans 14 residues. Trimming took off 3 bases at V and 4 bases at J, with 12 bases between the two ends. The V gene's germline CDR1 is SSHAT and CDR2 FNYEAQ (reference sequence).

The rearrangement joins TRBV11-2 to TRBJ2-1, with TRBD2 matching 9 bases. The CDR3 runs 17 residues. CDR1 and CDR2 from the germline V gene are SGHAT and FQNNGV. Losses at the gene ends were 5 bases for V and 2 bases for J; bases not matched to a gene: 10. CDR3 loop: CASSTIPKRGAYNEQFF. CDR3 nucleotides: TGTGCCAGCAGCACCATCCCGAAGCGGGGGGCCTACAATGAGCAGTTCTTC.

The chain joins TRBV27 to TRBJ2-5, with D possibly TRBD1 on 5 matching bases. The J call could be wrong; TRBJ2-7 is a better fit for the DNA end. CDR3 length: 16 residues. CDR1 and CDR2 from the germline V gene are MNHEY and SMNVEV (reference sequence). CDR3 nucleotides: TGTGCCAGCAGTTTATCCGCTGCAGGGCACTCCTACGAGCAGTACTTC. Its translation: CASSLSAAGHSYEQYF.

The chain employs TRBV9 and TRBJ2-5; 8 bases agree with TRBD2. V shed 0 bases and J 5 bases; nucleotides not matched to a gene: 6. CDR1 SGDLS and CDR2 YYNGEE come from the germline V gene. This CDR3 has 15 residues. Here the CDR3 DNA reads TGTGCCAGCAGCGTAGATCGGGGGGGCCGGGAGACCCAGTACTTC. This translates into CASSVDRGGRETQYF.

J is TRBJ1-1 and V is TRBV2; TRBD1 is a possible D gene (6 bases). The germline CDR1 and CDR2 sequences are SNHLY and FYNNEI. Trimming took 10 bases from V and 1 from J, leaving 16 bases between them. The CDR3 is 14 amino acids. The CDR3 spells CATRTGTRNTEAFF. For the CDR3, the DNA is TGTGCCACCAGGACCGGGACAAGGAACACTGAAGCTTTCTTT.

This chain uses TRBV9 with TRBJ1-1; D is unresolved. V was trimmed by 2 bases and J by 2 bases, leaving 13 bases between them. The CDR3 covers 15 residues. Germline V CDR1 and CDR2: SGDLS, YYNGEE. This CDR3 is CASSVNDGENTEAFF. The CDR3 bases are TGTGCCAGCAGCGTTAATGACGGGGAAAACACTGAAGCTTTCTTT.

This clone was detected once. The rearrangement links TRBV6-6 to TRBJ2-1, with D possibly being TRBD2 (5 bases). V gave up 0 bases and J gave up 6 bases, with 15 bases separating them. The CDR3 loop spans 16 amino acids. Germline-derived CDR1 and CDR2 are MNHNY and SVGAGI (reference sequence). The CDR3 loop reads CASSYSHPGSPNEQFF. In DNA form, the CDR3 reads TGTGCCAGCAGTTACTCACATCCGGGATCCCCCAATGAGCAGTTCTTC.

This chain links TRBV7-9 with TRBJ2-2, with TRBD2 matching 7 bases. V lost 7 bases, J lost 3 bases, and 5 bases stayed unmatched. CDR1 and CDR2 (germline): SEHNR, FQNEAQ (reference sequence). The CDR3 has 14 amino acids. This chain's CDR3 is CASMAGVYTGELFF. The CDR3 DNA sequence: TGTGCCAGCATGGCGGGAGTCTACACCGGGGAGCTGTTTTTT.

The gene calls are TRBV7-8 and TRBJ2-1; possibly TRBD2 for D (6 bases). The CDR3 consists of 14 residues. From germline, CDR1 is SGHVS and CDR2 FQNEAQ. Trimming removed 5 bases from V and 1 base from J, with 9 bases in between. This chain's CDR3 is CASSRSGSYNEQFF. The CDR3 nucleotides are TGTGCCAGCAGCCGGAGCGGGTCCTACAATGAGCAGTTCTTC.

The chain combines TRBV30 with TRBJ2-3; 10 positions agree with TRBD1. Germline CDR1 GTSNPN, CDR2 SVGIG (reference sequence). J lost 5 bases, V lost 4 bases, and 12 bases had no gene match. The CDR3 extends over 16 amino acids. The CDR3, as DNA: TGTGCCTGGACCGCCGGTAGGACAGGGGGGGGAGATACGCAGTATTTT. It yields the protein CAWTAGRTGGGDTQYF.

This rearrangement joins TRBV29-1 to TRBJ2-1; weak D call: TRBD2 (5 bases). Deletions cut 2 bases from V and 11 bases from J, with 10 bases between. The germline V gene has CDR1 SQVTM and CDR2 ANQGSEA. This CDR3 region has 11 residues. This CDR3 is CSVEYRGQQFF. In nucleotides, the CDR3 is TGCAGCGTTGAATATCGGGGTCAGCAGTTCTTC.

The V call is TRBV6-5, the J call TRBJ1-2; tentatively, D is TRBD1 (5 bases). Deletions cut 0 bases from V and 0 bases from J, with 11 bases between. This CDR3 has 16 amino acids. Germline V gene lookup returns CDR1 MNHEY and CDR2 SVGAGI. CDR3 bases: TGTGCCAGCAGTTACTCCTCCGGGGGTCCTAACTATGGCTACACCTTC. The encoded protein is CASSYSSGGPNYGYTF.

This chain connects TRBV6-1 to TRBJ2-2, with a possible D match to TRBD1 (6 bases). The germline gives CDR1 MNHNS, CDR2 SASEGT. With 2 bases removed from V and 1 base from J, the gap between germline ends came to 11 bases. The CDR3 contains 16 residues. In nucleotides, the CDR3 is TGTGCCAGCAGTGAAATGGGCAGGGGGAACACCGGGGAGCTGTTTTTT. This gives the protein CASSEMGRGNTGELFF.

The genes are TRBV10-3 and TRBJ1-2; TRBD1 matches 9 bases. J gave up 2 bases and V 3 bases, and 1 base lay outside the gene matches. Germline loops: CDR1 ENHRY, CDR2 SYGVKD. CDR3 size: 14 residues. Here the CDR3 reads CAISEDRGNYGYTF. The CDR3 DNA follows: TGTGCCATCAGTGAAGACAGGGGGAACTATGGCTACACCTTC.

This clone came up once. The V gene is TRBV5-4, the J gene TRBJ2-7; D uncertain. Germline V CDR1 and CDR2: SGHNT, YYREEE (reference sequence). The CDR3 runs 15 residues. V lost 0 bases to trimming and J lost 0 bases, with 10 bases between them. The CDR3 nucleotides are TGTGCCAGCAGCTTGGGTCTACTTAGCTCCTACGAGCAGTACTTC. The encoded protein is CASSLGLLSSYEQYF. Filled out from reference TRBV5-4 and TRBJ2-7, the complete variable domain reads ETGVTQSPTHLIKTRGQQVTLRCSSQSGHNTVSWYQQALGQGPQFIFQYYREEENGRGNFPPRFSGLQFPNYSSELNVNALELDDSALYLCASSLGLLSSYEQYFGPGTRLTVT.

The chain combines TRBV6-5 with TRBJ2-3, with 10 bases identical to TRBD2. V shed 6 bases and J 3 bases; nucleotides not matched to a gene: 6. The CDR3 runs to 15 residues. Germline-derived CDR1 and CDR2 are MNHEY and SVGAGI. CDR3 residues: CASRLSGGATDTQYF. The CDR3 bases are TGTGCCAGCAGGTTGAGCGGGGGGGCAACAGATACGCAGTATTTT.

The chain joins TRBV27 to TRBJ2-6; maybe TRBD1 (5 bases). CDR1 is MNHEY, CDR2 SMNVEV, per germline (reference sequence). V lost 7 bases, J lost 2 bases, and 12 bases lay in between. This CDR3 is built from 15 residues. The CDR3 region has the DNA TGTGCCAGCACTACAACAGGTACTGGGGCCAACGTCCTGACTTTC. It translates to CASTTTGTGANVLTF.

The V gene is TRBV18, the J gene TRBJ2-1, with TRBD2 identical over 7 bases. This CDR3 region has 15 residues. The germline CDR1 and CDR2 sequences are KGHSH and LQKENI. J gave up 3 bases and V 3 bases, and 5 bases lay outside the gene matches. The DNA for the CDR3 is TGTGCCAGCTCACCGGGGCGGGGGAACTACAATGAGCAGTTCTTC. The encoded protein is CASSPGRGNYNEQFF.

The CDR3 coding sequence is TGTGCCAGCAGCGAGCGTGGCGGGACAGGAACCACTGAAGCTTTCTTT. It codes for CASSERGGTGTTEAFF. The chain employs TRBV9 and TRBJ1-1; TRBD1 agrees at 8 bases. The CDR3 is 16 residues long. V trimming: 3 bases; J trimming: 4 bases; junction bases outside the gene matches: 11. The V gene's germline CDR1 is SGDLS and CDR2 YYNGEE. Complete variable domain (other parts from reference TRBV9 and TRBJ1-1): DSGVTQTPKHLITATGQRVTLRCSPRSGDLSVYWYQQSLDQGLQFLIQYYNGEERAKGNILERFSAQQFPDLHSELNLSSLELGDSALYFCASSERGGTGTTEAFFGQGTRLTVV.

This clone came up once. The chain employs TRBV7-2 and TRBJ2-7; 11 nucleotides line up with TRBD2. The CDR3 has 16 amino acids. Trimming cost V 1 base and J 3 bases; bases outside gene matches: 5. Per the germline V gene, CDR1 is SGHTA and CDR2 is FQGNSA. CDR3 region: CASSLGLAGPFYEQYF. DNA of the CDR3: TGTGCCAGCAGCTTAGGACTAGCGGGGCCTTTCTACGAGCAGTACTTC.